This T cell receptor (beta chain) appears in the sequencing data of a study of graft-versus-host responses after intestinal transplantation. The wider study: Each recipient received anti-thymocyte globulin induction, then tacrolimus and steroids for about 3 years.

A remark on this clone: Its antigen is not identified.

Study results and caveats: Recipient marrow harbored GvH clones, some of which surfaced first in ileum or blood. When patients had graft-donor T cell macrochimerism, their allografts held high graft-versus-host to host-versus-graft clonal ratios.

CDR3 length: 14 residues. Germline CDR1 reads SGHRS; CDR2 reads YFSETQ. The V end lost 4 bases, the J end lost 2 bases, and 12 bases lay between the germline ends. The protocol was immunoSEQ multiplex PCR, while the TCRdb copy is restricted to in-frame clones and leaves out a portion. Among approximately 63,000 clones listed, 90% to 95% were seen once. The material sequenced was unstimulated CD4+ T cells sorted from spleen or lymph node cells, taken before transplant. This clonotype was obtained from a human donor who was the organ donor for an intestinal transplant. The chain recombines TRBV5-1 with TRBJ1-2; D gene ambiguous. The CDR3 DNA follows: TGCGCCAGCAGCCGCCGCGATTGGAACTATGGCTACACCTTC. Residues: CASSRRDWNYGYTF.